The count of the clone carrying this TCR beta chain is one. Antigen unknown. V lost 1 base, J lost 8 bases, and 5 bases stayed unmatched. The CDR3 has 15 amino acids. Germline CDR1 is MNHEY and CDR2 is SMNVEV (reference sequence). Data came from immunoSEQ multiplex PCR; TCRdb stores just in-frame clones and leaves some out. The sample lists about 2,100,000 clones; about 93% were seen once. Positive CCR7 selection of CD45RO-negative cells yielded the naive CD8 cells, and terminally differentiated effector memory CD45RA+ cells were excluded. The data are from a study of shared clonotypes between healthy human individuals. The study, taken as a whole, reports: Sampling included only blood; tissue repertoires likely differ. Represented genetic and exposure-history diversity was restricted by having few donors.

The sequencing input was naive CD8+ T cells from PBMCs. The chain couples TRBV27 to TRBJ1-4; 9 bases fit TRBD1. The receptor was derived from a man in his late teens or twenties in good health. Some clones in this sample may be carry-over from other donors' samples. This CDR3 reads CASSLLRQGGEKLFF. The CDR3 DNA sequence: TGTGCCAGCAGTTTATTGAGACAGGGGGGGGAAAAACTGTTTTTT.